The next 32 T cell receptor beta chains were all read from a single sample in a study of PD-1 blockade in mismatch repair-deficient tumors. Profiled with immunoSEQ multiplex PCR; TCRdb holds only in-frame clones, not every one. The data show about 16,000 clones, with 84% seen just once and about 17% held by the top ten. Sequenced material: PBMCs, taken before pembrolizumab treatment. All receptors come from an adult with mismatch repair-deficient cancer.

The chain joins TRBV5-1 to TRBJ2-7, with D unresolved. Trimming stripped 0 bases from V and 5 bases from J, with 3 bases between. Germline-derived CDR1 and CDR2 are SGHRS and YFSETQ. The CDR3 consists of 11 residues. The CDR3 is CASSLDDEQYF. CDR3 bases: TGCGCCAGCAGCTTGGATGACGAGCAGTACTTC.

The chain links TRBV5-4 to TRBJ2-7; D gene uncertain. V shed 7 bases and J shed 0 bases, with 17 bases lying between them. The CDR3 loop spans 15 amino acids. In germline, CDR1 is SGHNT, CDR2 YYREEE (reference sequence). The CDR3 DNA sequence: TGTGCCAGCGCCCGTCTTCCGGAAAGCTCCTACGAGCAGTACTTC. As protein: CASARLPESSYEQYF. Complete variable domain (other parts from reference TRBV5-4 and TRBJ2-7): ETGVTQSPTHLIKTRGQQVTLRCSSQSGHNTVSWYQQALGQGPQFIFQYYREEENGRGNFPPRFSGLQFPNYSSELNVNALELDDSALYLCASARLPESSYEQYFGPGTRLTVT.

The chain carries TRBV7-9 and TRBJ1-2, with 7 bases aligning to TRBD1. The germline CDR1 and CDR2 sequences are SEHNR and FQNEAQ (reference sequence). Germline trimming cut 4 bases from V and 7 bases from J; bases unmatched to any gene: 6. The CDR3 covers 13 residues. The CDR3 DNA is TGTGCCAGCAGCTCCTCAGGGGGAGGTGGCTACACCTTC. This encodes CASSSSGGGGYTF.

The chain has TRBV5-8 and TRBJ1-5, with D uncertain. V was pared by 2 bases and J by 7 bases, with 10 bases between. CDR3 size: 13 residues. The germline CDR1 and CDR2 sequences are SGHTS and YDEGEE. The CDR3 region is CASSLNTRQPQHF. As DNA, the CDR3 is TGTGCCAGCAGCTTAAATACGCGGCAGCCCCAGCATTTT.

This clone was recorded only once. This rearrangement joins TRBV7-3 to TRBJ2-7; 8 bases line up with TRBD1. Germline V gives CDR1 SGHTA, CDR2 FQGTGA. V was pared by 1 base and J by 1 base, with 9 bases of the junction left unmatched. The CDR3 is 17 residues long. The CDR3 spells CASSLNPPGTGSYEQYF. CDR3 DNA sequence: TGTGCCAGCAGCTTAAACCCCCCTGGGACAGGTTCCTACGAGCAGTACTTC.

The V call is TRBV7-6, the J call TRBJ2-7, with D perhaps matching TRBD2 (5 bases). The CDR3 runs to 11 residues. Germline CDR1 and CDR2: SGHVS and FNYEAQ. The germline V and J ends were trimmed by 5 bases and 9 bases, with 11 bases remaining between them. The CDR3 nucleotides read TGTGCCAGCAGCGCGGGCCTAGGGCAGTACTTC. The encoded protein is CASSAGLGQYF.

This chain uses TRBV2 with TRBJ2-2, with D hard to call. The V gene lost 7 bases and the J gene lost 6 bases, with 12 bases spanning the gap. Germline V lookup: CDR1 SNHLY, CDR2 FYNNEI. The CDR3 has 13 amino acids. The CDR3 DNA reads TGTGCCAGCATAGACCAGATCGCCGGGGAGCTGTTTTTT. Translated, it gives CASIDQIAGELFF.

V and J are TRBV7-6 and TRBJ2-1; 11 bases line up with TRBD2. V trimming: 0 bases; J trimming: 6 bases; junction bases outside the gene matches: 4. The length of the CDR3 is 16 residues. Per the germline V gene, CDR1 is SGHVS and CDR2 is FNYEAQ. The CDR3 spells CASSLAPGLAGNEQFF. The CDR3 DNA reads as TGTGCCAGCAGCTTAGCGCCCGGACTAGCGGGCAATGAGCAGTTCTTC.

This chain links TRBV11-3 with TRBJ2-7, with 8 bases that match TRBD1. The junction had 12 bases not matched to a gene; V was cut back by 1 base and J by 7 bases. This CDR3 is built from 16 residues. Germline V CDR1 and CDR2: SGHNT, YENEEA. CDR3 amino acids: CASSLGPGQVSWEQYF. CDR3 nucleotides: TGTGCCAGCAGCTTAGGGCCGGGACAGGTCTCATGGGAGCAGTACTTC.

To note about this clone: At the DNA level, this CDR3 is encoded by other sequences in the same sample as well. The chain carries TRBV6-5 and TRBJ1-3; 7 bases match TRBD1. V was clipped by 2 bases and J by 6 bases; unmatched bases: 4. Germline V gives CDR1 MNHEY, CDR2 SVGAGI. CDR3 length: 14 residues. CDR3 nucleotide sequence: TGTGCCAGCAGTTACGACAGGGAGGTAAACACCATATATTTT. Translated: CASSYDREVNTIYF.

This chain connects TRBV30 to TRBJ2-5; TRBD1 matches 8 bases. J was trimmed by 4 bases and V by 0 bases; bases with no gene match: 1. Per germline, CDR1 GTSNPN and CDR2 SVGIG (reference sequence). The CDR3 has 13 residues. The CDR3 DNA follows: TGTGCCTGGAGTGTAACAGGGGGAGAGACCCAGTACTTC. Encoded protein: CAWSVTGGETQYF.

The gene calls are TRBV7-9 and TRBJ2-5; TRBD2 matches 9 bases. V shed 1 base, J shed 1 base, and the junction held 10 bases outside the gene matches. CDR1 and CDR2 from the germline V gene are SEHNR and FQNEAQ (reference sequence). This CDR3 is built from 18 residues. For the CDR3, the DNA is TGTGCCAGCAGCTTAGTTGGCGGGAGGGAGAGGGTCCAAGAGACCCAGTACTTC. Translating gives CASSLVGGRERVQETQYF.

The chain employs TRBV28 and TRBJ2-5; possible D gene TRBD1, 5 bases. This CDR3 is 16 amino acids long. Germline V gene sequence: CDR1 MDHEN, CDR2 SYDVKM. Trimming removed 2 bases from V and 4 bases from J, with 17 bases in between. CDR3 DNA sequence: TGTGCCAGCAGTTTAGGTACAGGAAATACCCGAGAGACCCAGTACTTC. Protein product: CASSLGTGNTRETQYF.

The rearrangement uses TRBV30 and TRBJ1-5, with D perhaps TRBD1 (5 bases). This CDR3 is built from 12 residues. The germline V gene encodes CDR1 GTSNPN and CDR2 SVGIG (reference sequence). V lost 0 bases to trimming and J lost 7 bases, with 7 bases between them. CDR3 bases: TGTGCCTGGAGTGTCGGGGGGCAGCCCCAGCATTTT. Translated, it gives CAWSVGGQPQHF.

The chain carries TRBV11-2 and TRBJ1-6; no clear D. The ends were cut back, 0 bases at V and 9 bases at J, with 3 bases in the middle. The CDR3 is 12 residues long. CDR1 is SGHAT and CDR2 is FQNNGV in the germline V gene. The CDR3, as DNA: TGTGCCAGCAGCTTAGAAGTTTCACCCCTCCACTTT. Its protein is CASSLEVSPLHF. The entire variable domain, with the rest obtained from reference TRBV11-2 and TRBJ1-6, is as follows: EAGVAQSPRYKIIEKRQSVAFWCNPISGHATLYWYQQILGQGPKLLIQFQNNGVVDDSQLPKDRFSAERLKGVDSTLKIQPAKLEDSAVYLCASSLEVSPLHFGNGTRLTVT.

The J gene is TRBJ2-2, the V gene TRBV19; D is unresolved. Trimming removed 5 bases from V and 3 bases from J, with 10 bases in between. The CDR3 covers 14 residues. Per the germline V gene, CDR1 is LNHDA and CDR2 is SQIVND (reference sequence). DNA for the CDR3: TGTGCCAGTAGTCTAGGCAGATACACCGGGGAGCTGTTTTTT. As protein: CASSLGRYTGELFF.

V is TRBV6-4 and J is TRBJ2-6; D remains unclear. V lost 0 bases, J lost 0 bases, and 3 bases lay in between. In germline, CDR1 is MRHNA, CDR2 SNTAGT. The CDR3 spans 15 residues. The CDR3 loop is CASSDSHSGANVLTF. CDR3 sequence (DNA): TGTGCCAGCAGTGACTCACACTCTGGGGCCAACGTCCTGACTTTC.

This sequence joins TRBV9 and TRBJ2-7; TRBD2 matches 9 bases. The CDR3 is 16 residues long. V gave up 3 bases and J gave up 6 bases; unmatched junction bases: 13. In germline, CDR1 is SGDLS, CDR2 YYNGEE. In DNA, the CDR3 is TGTGCCAGCAGCGCCGGAGCGGCTAGCGGGGTGTTCGAGCAGTACTTC. Translation: CASSAGAASGVFEQYF. Complete variable domain (other parts from reference TRBV9 and TRBJ2-7): DSGVTQTPKHLITATGQRVTLRCSPRSGDLSVYWYQQSLDQGLQFLIQYYNGEERAKGNILERFSAQQFPDLHSELNLSSLELGDSALYFCASSAGAASGVFEQYFGPGTRLTVT.

This clone was picked up one time. The chain is built from TRBV25-1 and TRBJ1-4; D call uncertain. V lost 2 bases, J lost 7 bases, and 8 bases lay in between. The germline V gene has CDR1 MGHDK and CDR2 SYGVNS. The CDR3 length is 13 residues. The CDR3 here is CASSELGSEKLFF. The CDR3 nucleotides read TGTGCCAGCAGTGAACTCGGGAGTGAAAAACTGTTTTTT.

This sequence joins TRBV7-2 and TRBJ2-2; D is possibly TRBD2 (5 bases). Trimming removed 3 bases from V and 5 bases from J, with 19 bases in between. CDR1 is SGHTA, CDR2 FQGNSA, per germline. CDR3 length: 17 amino acids. CDR3 bases: TGTGCCAGCAGCTTGGTATTTAGATCCCGCGGGACCGGGGAGCTGTTTTTT. It yields the protein CASSLVFRSRGTGELFF.

The sample holds a few counts of this clone. This CDR3 reads CASSPEVSGNTEAFF. The CDR3 DNA reads as TGTGCCAGCAGCCCCGAGGTATCGGGGAACACTGAAGCTTTCTTT. The chain recombines TRBV6-1 with TRBJ1-1, with unresolved D. The CDR3 totals 15 residues. The germline V gene has CDR1 MNHNS and CDR2 SASEGT. The ends were cut back, 6 bases at V and 1 base at J, with 15 bases in the middle.

The table lists this clone with a count of one. The genes are TRBV7-2 and TRBJ1-4; maybe TRBD1 (6 bases). The CDR3 totals 15 residues. CDR1 is SGHTA and CDR2 is FQGNSA in the germline V gene. V dropped 1 base and J dropped 5 bases, with 11 bases sitting between them. CDR3 residues: CASSLGKQGNEKLFF. The CDR3 nucleotides are TGTGCCAGCAGCTTAGGAAAACAGGGAAATGAAAAACTGTTTTTT.

The genes are TRBV5-1 and TRBJ2-3; D unresolved. V lost 0 bases to trimming and J lost 3 bases, with 8 bases between them. The CDR3 spans 14 residues. Germline CDR1 SGHRS, CDR2 YFSETQ. CDR3 nucleotides: TGCGCCAGCAGCTTGGGATGGGGAACAGATACGCAGTATTTT. This codes for CASSLGWGTDTQYF.

The rearrangement uses TRBV7-9 and TRBJ2-2, with D perhaps assigned TRBD1 or TRBD2 (6 bases each). From germline, CDR1 is SEHNR and CDR2 FQNEAQ (reference sequence). V shed 5 bases and J shed 6 bases, with 13 bases lying between them. The length of the CDR3 is 14 residues. CDR3 coding DNA: TGTGCCAGCAGCCGAAAGGGGGGTCCCGGGGAGCTGTTTTTT. Protein product: CASSRKGGPGELFF.

The chain employs TRBV6-6 and TRBJ1-5; TRBD1 agrees at 8 bases. CDR3 size: 16 residues. The V segment lost 4 bases and the J segment 5 bases; nucleotides outside the gene matches: 10. Germline loops: CDR1 MNHNY, CDR2 SVGAGI (reference sequence). The CDR3 region is CASSSKTGAGDQPQHF. Here the CDR3 DNA reads TGTGCCAGCAGTTCCAAGACAGGGGCTGGGGATCAGCCCCAGCATTTT.

This chain links TRBV6-1 with TRBJ1-4; D uncertain. The CDR3 is 14 residues long. V gave up 2 bases and J gave up 8 bases, with 12 bases separating them. CDR1 MNHNS and CDR2 SASEGT come from the germline V gene. CDR3: CASSERAQPEKLFF. CDR3 DNA: TGTGCCAGCAGTGAACGGGCACAGCCGGAAAAACTGTTTTTT.

The J gene is TRBJ2-5, the V gene TRBV5-4; 10 nucleotides match TRBD1. CDR1 is SGHNT and CDR2 is YYREEE in the germline V gene (reference sequence). The CDR3 consists of 16 residues. The ends lost 0 bases at V and 4 bases at J; junction bases unmatched: 6. The CDR3 region has the DNA TGTGCCAGCAGCTTGGCAGGACAGGGGGTTGGAGAGACCCAGTACTTC. This sequence encodes CASSLAGQGVGETQYF.

This clone was seen a few times. The chain employs TRBV11-2 and TRBJ2-3; D assignment may be TRBD1 or TRBD2 (5 bases each). The V gene's germline CDR1 is SGHAT and CDR2 FQNNGV. The CDR3 sequence is 12 residues long. The V gene lost 5 bases and the J gene lost 6 bases, with 9 bases spanning the gap. The CDR3 protein is CASSLWGDTQYF. The CDR3 DNA reads as TGTGCCAGCAGCCTTTGGGGGGATACGCAGTATTTT. Looking up the rest from reference TRBV11-2 and TRBJ2-3 gives the full variable domain: EAGVAQSPRYKIIEKRQSVAFWCNPISGHATLYWYQQILGQGPKLLIQFQNNGVVDDSQLPKDRFSAERLKGVDSTLKIQPAKLEDSAVYLCASSLWGDTQYFGPGTRLTVL.

The CDR3, as DNA: TGTGCCAGCAGCTCGACAGGAGGGGGTCACTACGAGCAGTACTTC. It translates to CASSSTGGGHYEQYF. J is TRBJ2-7 and V is TRBV7-8; D assignment may be TRBD1 or TRBD2 (6 bases each). Trimming pared 4 bases from V and 3 bases from J, leaving 16 bases between. The CDR3 runs to 15 residues. Germline assignment: CDR1 SGHVS and CDR2 FQNEAQ.

V is TRBV4-1 and J is TRBJ1-4, with no clear D. The germline V gene has CDR1 MGHRA and CDR2 YSYEKL. The CDR3 runs 15 residues. Deletions cut 4 bases from V and 7 bases from J, with 16 bases between. The CDR3, as DNA: TGCGCCAGCAGCCGAGCTACGGGGTGGTCTGAAAAACTGTTTTTT. It encodes CASSRATGWSEKLFF.

The V call is TRBV6-5, the J call TRBJ1-4; D remains unclear. Trimming shortened V by 6 bases and J by 5 bases, and 10 bases separated the two germline ends. Germline V gene sequence: CDR1 MNHEY, CDR2 SVGAGI. This CDR3 region has 13 residues. The CDR3 region is CASSPGRNEKLFF. The CDR3 bases are TGTGCCAGCAGCCCAGGACGGAATGAAAAACTGTTTTTT.

This clone was observed once. The J gene is TRBJ2-1, the V gene TRBV27; TRBD2 agrees at 9 bases. The germline gives CDR1 MNHEY, CDR2 SMNVEV (reference sequence). The CDR3 spans 15 residues. The trim removed 5 bases at V and 8 bases at J, leaving 10 bases unmatched. CDR3 in amino acids: CASSLGSGGGDEQFF. CDR3 nucleotide sequence: TGTGCCAGCAGTCTCGGTAGCGGGGGCGGCGATGAGCAGTTCTTC.